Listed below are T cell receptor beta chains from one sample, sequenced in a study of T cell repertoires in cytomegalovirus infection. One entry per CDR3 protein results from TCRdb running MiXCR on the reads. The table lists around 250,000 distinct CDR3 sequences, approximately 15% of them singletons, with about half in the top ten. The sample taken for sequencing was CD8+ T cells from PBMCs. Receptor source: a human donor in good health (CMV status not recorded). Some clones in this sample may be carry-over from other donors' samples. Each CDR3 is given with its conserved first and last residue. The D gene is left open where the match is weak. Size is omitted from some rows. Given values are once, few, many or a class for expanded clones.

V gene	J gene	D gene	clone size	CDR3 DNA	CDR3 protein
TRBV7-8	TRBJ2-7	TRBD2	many	TGTGCCAGCAGCTCTAGCGGATGGTTGCAGCAGTACTTC	CASSSSGWLQQYF
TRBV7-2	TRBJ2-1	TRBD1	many	TGTGCCAGCAGCTTAGAGCAGGGGGCGTATGAGCAGTTCTTC	CASSLEQGAYEQFF
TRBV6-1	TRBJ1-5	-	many	TGTGCCAGCAGAAGACAGGTTAATAGCAATCAGCCCCAGCATTTT	CASRRQVNSNQPQHF
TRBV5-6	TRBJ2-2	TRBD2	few	TGTGCCAGCAGCGGCACCGGGGGGGCCGGCGGGGAGCTGTTTTTT	CASSGTGGAGGELFF
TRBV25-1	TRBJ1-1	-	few	TGTGCCAGCAGTGAATGGGGGGGCACGAACACTGAAGCTTTCTTT	CASSEWGGTNTEAFF
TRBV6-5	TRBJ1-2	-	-	TGTGCCAGCAGTTACTCGGGCAGCCCCACTGGGGGCTACACCTTC	CASSYSGSPTGGYTF
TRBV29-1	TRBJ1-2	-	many	TGCAGCGTCATCACAGTATTAGGTGGCTACACCTTC	CSVITVLGGYTF
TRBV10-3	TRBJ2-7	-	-	TGTGCCATCAGTGTCACAGGGGGGGACGAGCAGTACTTC	CAISVTGGDEQYF
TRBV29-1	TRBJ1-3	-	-	TGCAGCGTTGGTGGGGGGGGGCCGAGGACTGGAAACACCATATATTTT	CSVGGGGPRTGNTIYF
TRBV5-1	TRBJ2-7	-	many	TGCGCCAGCAGCGACGAACGAATTTCCTACGAGCAGTACTTC	CASSDERISYEQYF
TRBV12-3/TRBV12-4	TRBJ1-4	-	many	TGTGCCAGCAGTTTGAGGTCAACTAATGAAAAACTGTTTTTT	CASSLRSTNEKLFF
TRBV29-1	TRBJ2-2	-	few	TGCAGCGAATCGACCCGAACCGGGGAGCTGTTTTTT	CSESTRTGELFF
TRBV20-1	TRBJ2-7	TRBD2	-	TGCAGTGCTAGCCTGCTAGCGGGGGGCCGGGGCGAGCAGTACTTC	CSASLLAGGRGEQYF
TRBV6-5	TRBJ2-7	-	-	TGTGCCAGCAGAACCCCCCCCACCGGCGAGCAGTACTTC	CASRTPPTGEQYF
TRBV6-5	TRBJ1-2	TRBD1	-	TGTGCCAGCACCAGCAAAAGGGGGCATGACTATGGCTACACCTTC	CASTSKRGHDYGYTF
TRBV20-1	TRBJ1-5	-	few	TGCAGTGCTAGCACGGGAGCTTTTAGCAATCAGCCCCAGCATTTT	CSASTGAFSNQPQHF
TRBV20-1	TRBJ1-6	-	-	TGCAGTGCCCCTGGGGGCAGGTACTATAATTCACCCCTCCACTTT	CSAPGGRYYNSPLHF
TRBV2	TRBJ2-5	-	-	TGTGCCAGCAGTGACCTCCGGGACTGGCGCCAAGAGACCCAGTACTTC	CASSDLRDWRQETQYF
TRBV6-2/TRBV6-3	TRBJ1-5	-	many	TGTGCCAGCAGTTGGACAGTCTATAGCAATCAGCCCCAGCATTTT	CASSWTVYSNQPQHF
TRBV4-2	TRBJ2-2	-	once	TGTGCCAGCAGTCTACAACGGGCTGGAACCGGGGAGCTGTTTTTT	CASSLQRAGTGELFF
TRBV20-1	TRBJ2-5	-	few	TGCAGTGCTAGTCACGCAGGGGCGGAGACCTTCCAAGAGACCCAGTACTTC	CSASHAGAETFQETQYF
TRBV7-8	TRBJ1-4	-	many	TGTGCCAGCAGCAAAGGAACCGGGCTCGATAATGAAAAACTGTTTTTT	CASSKGTGLDNEKLFF
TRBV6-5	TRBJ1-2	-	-	TGTGCCAGCAGTTACGGTCAGGTTGGCGGCTACACCTTC	CASSYGQVGGYTF
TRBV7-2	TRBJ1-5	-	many	TGTGCCAGCAGCCCCATAGGACGGTCAAATCAGCCCCAGCATTTT	CASSPIGRSNQPQHF
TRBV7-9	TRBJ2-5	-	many	TGTGCCAGCAGCTTGAACCCGTCTCCGCCGGAGACCCAGTACTTC	CASSLNPSPPETQYF
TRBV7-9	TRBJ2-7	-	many	TGTGCCAGCAGCTTAGTCAAGAGCTCCTACGAGCAGTACTTC	CASSLVKSSYEQYF
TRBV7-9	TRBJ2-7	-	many	TGTGCCAGCAGCCCCCTGGGGATTGCCTACGAGCAGTACTTC	CASSPLGIAYEQYF
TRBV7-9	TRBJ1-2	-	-	TGTGCCAGCAGGGAGGAGGGAGAGGGTGGCTACACCTTC	CASREEGEGGYTF
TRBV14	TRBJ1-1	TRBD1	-	TGTGCCAGCGTTTTGACAGGGGTGGCCACTGAAGCTTTCTTT	CASVLTGVATEAFF
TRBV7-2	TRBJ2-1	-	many	TGTGCCAGCAGCTTAGTCCCGGGGGACGAGCAGTTCTTC	CASSLVPGDEQFF
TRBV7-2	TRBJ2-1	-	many	TGTGCCAGCAGCGGCCTGGACAATGAGCAGTTCTTC	CASSGLDNEQFF
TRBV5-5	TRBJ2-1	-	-	TGTGCCAGCAACCGTACCCCCCCCCGGGGACTCCGGAGCTCCTACAATGAGCAGTTCTTC	CASNRTPPRGLRSSYNEQFF
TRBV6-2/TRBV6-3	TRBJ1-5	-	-	TGTGCCAGCAGTTACTGGGGGAGCACTCCGCATTTT	CASSYWGSTPHF
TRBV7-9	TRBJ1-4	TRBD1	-	TGTGCCAGCAGCCCGGGACAGCGAGCAACTAATGAAAAACTGTTTTTT	CASSPGQRATNEKLFF
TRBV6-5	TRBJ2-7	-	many	TGTGCCAGCAGTTACTCAGGAGGATCCGGCTACGAGCAGTACTTC	CASSYSGGSGYEQYF
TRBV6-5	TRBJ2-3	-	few	TGTGCCAGCAGTTACGTTTTCGGGACAAACCCAGATACGCAGTATTTT	CASSYVFGTNPDTQYF
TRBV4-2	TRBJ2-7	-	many	TGTGCCAGCAGCCAAGATCGGGACCGCCTCGGTACCTACGAGCAGTACTTC	CASSQDRDRLGTYEQYF
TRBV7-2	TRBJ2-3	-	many	TGTGCCAGCAGCTCCCATGCTAGCACAGATACGCAGTATTTT	CASSSHASTDTQYF
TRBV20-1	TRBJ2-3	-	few	TGCAGTGCTAGCCGGACGGAATCAGATACGCAGTATTTT	CSASRTESDTQYF
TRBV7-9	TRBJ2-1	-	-	TGTGCCAGCAGCCAGAAGGAGCAGTTCTTC	CASSQKEQFF
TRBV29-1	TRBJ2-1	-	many	TGCAGCGTTGAAGATCCCCGACGGACCTCCTACAATGAGCAGTTCTTC	CSVEDPRRTSYNEQFF
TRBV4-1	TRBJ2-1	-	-	TGCGCCAGCAGCCAATGGGGGGCTAGCGACTTCGAGGACAATGAGCAGTTCTTC	CASSQWGASDFEDNEQFF
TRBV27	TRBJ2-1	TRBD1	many	TGTGCCAGCAGTGCATACAGGGGGGCCTACAATGAGCAGTTCTTC	CASSAYRGAYNEQFF
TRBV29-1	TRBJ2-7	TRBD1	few	TGCAGCGTTGTAGGGACAGGGCTTCTAGGATACGAGCAGTACTTC	CSVVGTGLLGYEQYF
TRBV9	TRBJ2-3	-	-	TGTGCCAGCTCGGGGGGCGGCAGCCCCTTTCCGAATACGCAGTATTTT	CASSGGGSPFPNTQYF
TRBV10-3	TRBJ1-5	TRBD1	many	TGTGCCATCAGTGCCACAGGGGGCACGGTTCAGCCCCAGCATTTT	CAISATGGTVQPQHF
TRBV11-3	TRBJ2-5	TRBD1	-	TGTGCCAGCAGCATCGGGACAGGGACTGGGGAGACCCAGTACTTC	CASSIGTGTGETQYF
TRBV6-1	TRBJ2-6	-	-	TGTGCCAGCAGTGAAGGGACCTCTGGGGCCAACGTCCTGACTTTC	CASSEGTSGANVLTF
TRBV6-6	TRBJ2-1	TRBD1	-	TGTGCCAGCAGCCCCCTCGCCGGGACAGCAGTTTACAATGAGCAGTTCTTC	CASSPLAGTAVYNEQFF
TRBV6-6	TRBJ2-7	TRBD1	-	TGTGCCACGGCCGGGACAGCTGGCGACGAGCAGTACTTC	CATAGTAGDEQYF
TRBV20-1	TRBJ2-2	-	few	TGCAGTGCTGGGGACACCAACACCGGGGAGCTGTTTTTT	CSAGDTNTGELFF
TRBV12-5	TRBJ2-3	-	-	TGTGCTAGTGGTTTTGGGAGCACAGATACGCAGTATTTT	CASGFGSTDTQYF